This entry concerns a single T cell receptor beta chain. This clone was seen only once. Its antigen specificity is not known. No base-level quality is on record; no much larger clone is a single base apart. These data come from a study of cytomegalovirus exposure and HLA in healthy donors (dated by TCRdb to 2016 to 2017). For the wider study: According to a later analysis, the 110 or so validation repertoires were produced on the same platform as the 680 or so repertoires of the first cohort. The aim of the study was to test whether cataloging public T cell receptors could identify signatures of past pathogen exposure. A separate validation cohort of more than 100 different subjects was used in addition to the 666-subject first cohort. The study combined high-throughput TCR immunosequencing, statistical association of individual TCRs with disease status, and machine learning to predict cytomegalovirus infection status. The paper's findings and limits, for the study overall: The classifier was reported to diagnose cytomegalovirus status with high specificity and sensitivity in both the original cohort and the validation cohort. The validation cohort had no HLA typing available for a later analysis, so co-occurrence within that cohort was assessed over all 110 or so repertoires. In a later analysis, TCRs clustered in the first cohort were found to also tend to co-occur in the 120 or so validation repertoires, with over 90% of cluster scores above 0. In vitro tests confirmed that three of the cytomegalovirus-associated TCR beta chains recognize cytomegalovirus antigens. A total of 150 or so TCR beta chains were listed by the study as associated with cytomegalovirus. Most TCR sequences were seen in very few donors, while some public TCRs were found in many individuals. The authors suggested that the approach could potentially be generalized to other disease states and immunological phenotypes.

The CDR3 covers 13 residues, taking in both the cysteine and the phenylalanine. The read is trimmed to its CDR3 DNA, 39 bases read in frame from base 1. V ends up 6 bases short and J 4 bases short, with an unmatched junction base count of 5. From a lookup of the germline V gene (reference sequence), CDR1 and CDR2 are LNHDA and SQIVND. The library was prepared using the immunoSEQ multiplex PCR assay. The authors processed their data as follows. To diagnose cytomegalovirus status from the catalog of TCR beta chain sequences, a statistical classification framework was built. The table was pulled from immuneACCESS by TCRdb, which kept in-frame rearrangements only. Such tables lose some clones; where checked, under half of the loss comes from unresolved V genes, and the rest has no known cause. The V and J calls and clone size were taken over from that table, and D and trimming were inferred from the DNA. The sample records around 70,000 clones, 85% to 95% of which are singletons. Of the sample, approximately 3.3% falls within the top ten clones.

The donors were included in the validation cohort of approximately 130 subjects, a group kept apart from the roughly 670-subject first cohort. Sequenced sample: PBMCs. The origin of this receptor is a young man in good health and CMV-seronegative. In this chain, TRBV19 is recombined with TRBJ1-2; the central 7 bases match TRBD1. CDR3 reads: CASRQGSGYGYTF. At the DNA level, the sequence is TGTGCCAGTAGACAGGGGAGCGGCTATGGCTACACCTTC.